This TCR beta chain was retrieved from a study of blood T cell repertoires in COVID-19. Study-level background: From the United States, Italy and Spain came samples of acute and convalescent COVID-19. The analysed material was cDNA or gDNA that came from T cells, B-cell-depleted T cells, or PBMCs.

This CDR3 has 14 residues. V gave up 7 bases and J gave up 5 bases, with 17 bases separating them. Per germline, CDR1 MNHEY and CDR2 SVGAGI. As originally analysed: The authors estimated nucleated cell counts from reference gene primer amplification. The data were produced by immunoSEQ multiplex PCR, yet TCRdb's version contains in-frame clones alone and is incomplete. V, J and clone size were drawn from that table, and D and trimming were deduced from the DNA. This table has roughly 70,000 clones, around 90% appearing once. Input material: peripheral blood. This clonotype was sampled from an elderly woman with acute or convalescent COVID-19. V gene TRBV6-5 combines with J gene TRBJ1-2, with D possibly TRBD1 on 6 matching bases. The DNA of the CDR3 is TGTGCCAGCAAGATAACAGGGATCGATTATGGCTACACCTTC. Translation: CASKITGIDYGYTF.